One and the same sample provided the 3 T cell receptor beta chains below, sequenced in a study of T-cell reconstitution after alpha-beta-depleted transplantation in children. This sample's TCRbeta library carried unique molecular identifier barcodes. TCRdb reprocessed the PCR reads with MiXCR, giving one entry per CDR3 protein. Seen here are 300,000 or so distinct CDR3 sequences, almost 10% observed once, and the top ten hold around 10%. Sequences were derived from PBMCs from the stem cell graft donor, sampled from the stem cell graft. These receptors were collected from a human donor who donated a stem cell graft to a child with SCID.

CDR3 DNA: TGTGCCAGCTCACCCGATCCAACCCGGGAGCTGTTTTTT. Encoded protein: CASSPDPTRELFF. The rearrangement links TRBV18 to TRBJ2-2; D not certain. The CDR3 runs to 13 residues. CDR1 and CDR2 (germline): KGHSH, LQKENI. The V end was cut by 3 bases, the J end by 9 bases, with 11 bases between.

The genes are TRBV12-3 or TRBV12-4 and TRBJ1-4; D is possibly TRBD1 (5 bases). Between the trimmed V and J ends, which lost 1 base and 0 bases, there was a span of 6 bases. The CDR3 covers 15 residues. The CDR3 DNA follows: TGTGCCAGCAGTTTAGGGGACGCAACTAATGAAAAACTGTTTTTT. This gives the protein CASSLGDATNEKLFF.

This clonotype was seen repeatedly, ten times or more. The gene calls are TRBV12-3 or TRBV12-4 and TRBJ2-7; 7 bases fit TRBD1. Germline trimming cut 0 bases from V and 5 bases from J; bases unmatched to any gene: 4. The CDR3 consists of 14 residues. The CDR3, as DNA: TGTGCCAGCAGTTTAGCCTTGACAGGGAACGAGCAGTACTTC. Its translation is CASSLALTGNEQYF.